These 17 T cell receptor beta chains were sequenced from one sample in a study of blood T cell repertoires in COVID-19. Clones were read by immunoSEQ multiplex PCR, and TCRdb kept only the in-frame ones, dropping some. The sample yields some 46,000 clones, over 70% seen once. The specimen sequenced was peripheral blood. Receptors originate from a woman older than 75 with acute or convalescent COVID-19.

There are a few counts of this clone. V usage is TRBV4-1 and J usage is TRBJ2-7, with 12 nucleotides matching TRBD2. J lost 12 bases, V lost 3 bases, and 6 bases had no gene match. Per germline, CDR1 MGHRA and CDR2 YSYEKL. The CDR3 extends over 13 amino acids. This CDR3 is CASSHPTSGGLYF. CDR3 sequence (DNA): TGCGCCAGCAGCCACCCGACTAGCGGGGGATTGTACTTC.

The gene calls are TRBV12-2 and TRBJ1-4. TRBV12-2 counts as a pseudogene. The CDR3 consists of 15 residues. The CDR3 region is CASRNPRLTNEKLFF. The CDR3 DNA follows: TGTGCAAGTCGCAACCCTAGGTTAACTAATGAAAAACTGTTTTTT.

This clone appeared once. The chain is built from TRBV18 and TRBJ2-5; possibly TRBD2 for D (7 bases). V was trimmed by 7 bases and J by 1 base, leaving 13 bases between them. The CDR3 loop spans 14 amino acids. Germline values: CDR1 KGHSH, CDR2 LQKENI. DNA of the CDR3: TGTGCCAGCTTTACAGGGACTATCCAAGAGACCCAGTACTTC. Amino acids: CASFTGTIQETQYF.

The chain is built from TRBV9 and TRBJ2-1; 8 bases align to TRBD2. The CDR3 consists of 17 residues. After removal of 0 bases from V and 4 bases from J, the junction contained 9 bases not matched to a gene. Germline CDR1 reads SGDLS; CDR2 reads YYNGEE. The CDR3 loop is CASSVAPGSGVYNEQFF. The CDR3, as DNA: TGTGCCAGCAGCGTAGCTCCGGGTAGCGGGGTATACAATGAGCAGTTCTTC.

The sample holds one count of this clone. This chain joins TRBV6-5 and TRBJ1-6; TRBD1 agrees at 9 bases. V shed 6 bases and J 14 bases; nucleotides not matched to a gene: 5. Looked up from germline, CDR1 is MNHEY and CDR2 is SVGAGI. This CDR3 has 12 amino acids. DNA of the CDR3: TGTGCCAGCAGAGCCGGGACAGGGACCCTCCACTTT. Translated: CASRAGTGTLHF.

The chain has TRBV27 and TRBJ2-7; 7 bases map to TRBD1. Per the germline V gene, CDR1 is MNHEY and CDR2 is SMNVEV (reference sequence). The CDR3 has 18 residues. Trimming removed 8 bases from V and 6 bases from J; junction bases left unmatched: 25. The CDR3: CASQGRGSGSSLRSEQYF. The DNA of the CDR3 is TGTGCCAGCCAGGGCAGGGGGTCTGGGTCTAGCCTACGTTCCGAGCAGTACTTC.

Here the CDR3 reads CASSPPSGTDTQYF. CDR3 in DNA: TGTGCCAGCAGTCCCCCGTCAGGGACAGATACGCAGTATTTT. The rearrangement uses TRBV6-2 or TRBV6-3 and TRBJ2-3; a weak D match, TRBD1 (5 bases). V was shortened by 5 bases and J by 3 bases, with 12 bases between the two germline ends. CDR1 and CDR2 (germline): MNHEY, SVGEGT. The CDR3 length is 14 residues.

The rearrangement joins TRBV5-1 to TRBJ2-1, with 8 bases lining up with TRBD2. The ends lost 4 bases at V and 6 bases at J; junction bases unmatched: 12. The CDR3 has 16 residues. In germline, CDR1 is SGHRS, CDR2 YFSETQ. The CDR3: CASSPLASGPPNEQFF. The DNA for the CDR3 is TGCGCCAGCAGCCCGCTGGCTAGCGGGCCTCCCAATGAGCAGTTCTTC.

V gene TRBV5-1 combines with J gene TRBJ2-5, with 12 positions matching TRBD2. This CDR3 has 16 amino acids. With V trimmed by 2 bases and J by 1 base, 3 bases remained unmatched. Germline values: CDR1 SGHRS, CDR2 YFSETQ. The CDR3 spells CASSLTSGGTQETQYF. The CDR3 nucleotides are TGCGCCAGCAGCTTAACTAGCGGGGGGACCCAAGAGACCCAGTACTTC.

The chain links TRBV27 to TRBJ1-6, with TRBD1 identical over 8 bases. V lost 7 bases and J lost 0; bases outside the gene matches: 5. This CDR3 is 16 amino acids long. Germline V gives CDR1 MNHEY, CDR2 SMNVEV (reference sequence). CDR3 sequence: CASTRQGPSYNSPLHF. Written as DNA, the CDR3 is TGTGCCAGCACAAGACAGGGGCCCTCCTATAATTCACCCCTCCACTTT.

This chain joins TRBV3-1 (or the pseudogene TRBV3-2) and TRBJ1-2, with D uncertain. Germline V lookup: CDR1 LGHDT, CDR2 YNNKEL (reference sequence). V was trimmed by 1 base and J by 0 bases, leaving 12 bases between them. This CDR3 contains 16 residues. The CDR3 region has the DNA TGTGCCAGCAGCCAAGGCAACAGTGTCACTAACTATGGCTACACCTTC. It specifies CASSQGNSVTNYGYTF.

This rearrangement joins TRBV19 to TRBJ2-5; D perhaps matches TRBD1 (6 bases). Germline V lookup: CDR1 LNHDA, CDR2 SQIVND (reference sequence). There are 14 residues in the CDR3. V lost 3 bases and J 5 bases, leaving 13 bases between the germline ends. CDR3 sequence: CASSIAGVGETQYF. For the CDR3, the DNA is TGTGCCAGTAGTATTGCAGGGGTGGGGGAGACCCAGTACTTC.

V and J are TRBV2 and TRBJ1-5, with a possible D match to TRBD1 (5 bases). The CDR3 sequence is 14 residues long. Germline V CDR1 and CDR2: SNHLY, FYNNEI. Trimming stripped 10 bases from V and 4 bases from J, with 17 bases between. The CDR3 DNA is TGTGCCACCCACCCCCAGGGTGGGAATCAGCCCCAGCATTTT. Its protein is CATHPQGGNQPQHF. The full variable domain, its missing parts supplied by reference TRBV2 and TRBJ1-5, is EPEVTQTPSHQVTQMGQEVILRCVPISNHLYFYWYRQILGQKVEFLVSFYNNEISEKSEIFDDQFSVERPDGSNFTLKIRSTKLEDSAMYFCATHPQGGNQPQHFGDGTRLSIL.

The chain joins TRBV5-4 to TRBJ2-5; the D gene is possibly TRBD2 (5 bases). Trimming removed 1 base from V and 1 base from J, with 8 bases in between. The CDR3 sequence is 14 residues long. The germline gives CDR1 SGHNT, CDR2 YYREEE (reference sequence). CDR3 sequence: CASSLSGRQETQYF. The CDR3 nucleotides are TGTGCCAGCAGCTTGAGCGGACGCCAAGAGACCCAGTACTTC.

This chain joins TRBV12-3 or TRBV12-4 and TRBJ1-5; TRBD1 matches at 11 bases. The CDR3 spans 13 residues. V was pared by 6 bases and J by 6 bases, with 1 base of the junction left unmatched. Here the CDR3 reads CASRGTGGQPQHF. The CDR3 bases are TGTGCCAGCAGGGGGACAGGGGGTCAGCCCCAGCATTTT.

The chain recombines TRBV30 with TRBJ2-5, with 7 bases aligning to TRBD2. Trimming cost V 0 bases and J 5 bases; bases outside gene matches: 9. This CDR3 comprises 15 residues. Germline CDR1 and CDR2: GTSNPN and SVGIG (reference sequence). In DNA, the CDR3 is TGTGCCTGGAGTGTAGGCGGGGAGGGGTTGGAGACCCAGTACTTC. Protein product: CAWSVGGEGLETQYF.

The chain links TRBV18 to TRBJ1-1; D perhaps matches TRBD1 (5 bases). The CDR3 runs 14 residues. The V end was cut by 3 bases, the J end by 2 bases, with 10 bases between. The germline V gene has CDR1 KGHSH and CDR2 LQKENI. CDR3 amino acids: CASSPGAGNTEAFF. DNA of the CDR3: TGTGCCAGCTCACCCGGGGCGGGAAACACTGAAGCTTTCTTT.